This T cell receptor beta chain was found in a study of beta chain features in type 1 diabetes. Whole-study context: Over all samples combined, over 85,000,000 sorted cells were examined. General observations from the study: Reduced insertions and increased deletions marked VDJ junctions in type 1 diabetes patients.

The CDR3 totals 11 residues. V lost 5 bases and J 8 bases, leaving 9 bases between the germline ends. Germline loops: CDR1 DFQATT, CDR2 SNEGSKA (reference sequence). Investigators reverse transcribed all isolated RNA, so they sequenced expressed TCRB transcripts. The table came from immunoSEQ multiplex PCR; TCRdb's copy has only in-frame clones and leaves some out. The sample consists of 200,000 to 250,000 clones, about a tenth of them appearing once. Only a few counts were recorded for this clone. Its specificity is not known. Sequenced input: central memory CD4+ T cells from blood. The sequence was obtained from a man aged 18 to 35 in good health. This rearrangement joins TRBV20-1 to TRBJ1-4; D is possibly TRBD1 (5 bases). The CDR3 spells CSAGTIEKLFF. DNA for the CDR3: TGCAGTGCTGGGACCATCGAAAAACTGTTTTTT.